The 18 T cell receptor beta chains in this list originate from one sample, sequenced in a study of chemoradiotherapy in HPV16-positive cancers. Profiling relied on immunoSEQ multiplex PCR, and the TCRdb table lists in-frame clones only, not all of them. Of 30,000 to 45,000 clones in the sample, around four fifths are singletons; the top ten hold approximately 4.2%. Here the sequenced sample was blood, taken from a patient who underwent chemoradiotherapy. Receptors originate from a human donor with HPV-associated anogenital cancer.

V and J are TRBV29-1 and TRBJ1-1; D might be TRBD1 (5 bases). The CDR3 is made up of 15 amino acids. CDR1 is SQVTM, CDR2 ANQGSEA, per germline. Here the CDR3 reads CRPQGTPIMNTEAFF. The DNA of the CDR3 is TGCAGACCCCAAGGGACTCCGATTATGAACACTGAAGCTTTCTTT.

This chain joins TRBV19 and TRBJ1-2, with unresolved D. CDR3 length: 17 amino acids. V lost 3 bases and J 1 base, leaving 18 bases between the germline ends. Germline V gene lookup returns CDR1 LNHDA and CDR2 SQIVND (reference sequence). CDR3 bases: TGTGCCAGTAGTATGGACGATTGGAACAGTTATAACTATGGCTACACCTTC. It yields the protein CASSMDDWNSYNYGYTF.

The V and J genes are TRBV15 and TRBJ2-7; D call uncertain. Germline lookup yields CDR1 LNHNV and CDR2 YYDKDF (reference sequence). This CDR3 is built from 13 residues. V lost 1 base, J lost 1 base, and 5 bases lay in between. Here the CDR3 DNA reads TGTGCCACCAGCAGAGGGGCGTCCTACGAGCAGTACTTC. This translates into CATSRGASYEQYF.

The J gene is TRBJ2-1, the V gene TRBV7-3; possible D gene TRBD2, 6 bases. Trimming stripped 0 bases from V and 12 bases from J, with 18 bases between. Germline CDR1 and CDR2: SGHTA and FQGTGA. The CDR3 totals 15 residues. The DNA for the CDR3 is TGTGCCAGCAGCTTAACGGGGGGTTTGGTAGCTTCGCAGTTCTTC. It is translated as CASSLTGGLVASQFF.

This clone occurred once. This chain connects TRBV19 to TRBJ2-7; D possibly matches TRBD1 or TRBD2 (5 bases each). The germline V and J ends were trimmed by 1 base and 3 bases, with 22 bases remaining between them. Germline CDR1 reads LNHDA; CDR2 reads SQIVND (reference sequence). This CDR3 has 18 amino acids. As DNA, the CDR3 is TGTGCCAGTAGTATAGGGCTTTTCGGCAGGGAGATTGGCTACGAGCAGTACTTC. Its translation is CASSIGLFGREIGYEQYF.

The gene calls are TRBV7-3 and TRBJ2-7; D is perhaps TRBD2 (7 bases). The germline V gene encodes CDR1 SGHTA and CDR2 FQGTGA. V was shortened by 5 bases and J by 6 bases, with 20 bases between the two germline ends. This CDR3 comprises 15 residues. The DNA of the CDR3 is TGTGCCAGCAGCCCCGTCGGGGGGCGGAGCTCCGAGCAGTACTTC. Residues: CASSPVGGRSSEQYF.

CDR3 protein: CASSYAAGELFF. The CDR3 DNA is TGTGCCAGCAGTTACGCGGCCGGGGAGCTGTTTTTT. The chain carries TRBV6-5 and TRBJ2-2; D not certain. V lost 2 bases and J lost 6, with 4 bases in between. Germline CDR1 is MNHEY and CDR2 is SVGAGI. The CDR3 spans 12 residues.

This clone was seen a few times. Here the CDR3 reads CASSQQGYSNQPQHF. The CDR3 DNA follows: TGTGCCAGCAGCCAACAGGGTTATAGCAATCAGCCCCAGCATTTT. The V and J genes are TRBV2 and TRBJ1-5; maybe TRBD1 (6 bases). V lost 6 bases to trimming and J lost 0 bases, with 12 bases between them. The CDR3 consists of 15 residues. Germline V gene lookup returns CDR1 SNHLY and CDR2 FYNNEI.

This chain joins TRBV19 and TRBJ1-1; D uncertain. The CDR3 totals 15 residues. Germline-derived CDR1 and CDR2 are LNHDA and SQIVND (reference sequence). V was cut by 6 bases and J by 0 bases, with 14 bases left in between. CDR3: CASRAVTMMNTEAFF. The CDR3 bases are TGTGCCAGTAGAGCTGTGACCATGATGAACACTGAAGCTTTCTTT. The variable domain in full, with the rest retrieved from reference TRBV19 and TRBJ1-1, is DGGITQSPKYLFRKEGQNVTLSCEQNLNHDAMYWYRQDPGQGLRLIYYSQIVNDFQKGDIAEGYSVSREKKESFPLTVTSAQKNPTAFYLCASRAVTMMNTEAFFGQGTRLTVV.

The chain employs TRBV19 and TRBJ1-6; the D is unclear. The CDR3 has 15 residues. Trimming pared 3 bases from V and 10 bases from J, leaving 16 bases between. Germline CDR1 reads LNHDA; CDR2 reads SQIVND (reference sequence). CDR3 nucleotide sequence: TGTGCCAGTAGTATCGCCTCGGGGATTGGGTCACCCCTCCACTTT. This sequence encodes CASSIASGIGSPLHF.

This rearrangement joins TRBV6-6 to TRBJ2-1; tentatively, D is TRBD1 or TRBD2 (5 bases each). Germline lookup yields CDR1 MNHNY and CDR2 SVGAGI (reference sequence). The V end lost 2 bases, the J end lost 8 bases, and 19 bases lay between the germline ends. The CDR3 length is 16 residues. The CDR3 loop is CASSYPADWGSDEQFF. CDR3 bases: TGTGCCAGCAGTTACCCTGCGGACTGGGGGAGTGATGAGCAGTTCTTC.

This clone turned up a few times. This rearrangement joins TRBV5-4 to TRBJ2-1; no clear D gene. This CDR3 has 13 amino acids. V was clipped by 3 bases and J by 0 bases, with 4 bases between them. Germline loops: CDR1 SGHNT, CDR2 YYREEE (reference sequence). The CDR3 DNA sequence: TGTGCCAGCAGCTCAAGCTCCTACAATGAGCAGTTCTTC. Translated, it gives CASSSSSYNEQFF. Together with reference TRBV5-4 and TRBJ2-1, the CDR3 gives the full variable domain: ETGVTQSPTHLIKTRGQQVTLRCSSQSGHNTVSWYQQALGQGPQFIFQYYREEENGRGNFPPRFSGLQFPNYSSELNVNALELDDSALYLCASSSSSYNEQFFGPGTRLTVL.

The chain employs TRBV6-4 and TRBJ1-1; 10 positions agree with TRBD1. The CDR3 runs 13 residues. CDR1 and CDR2 from the germline V gene are MRHNA and SNTAGT. Trimming took 5 bases from V and 10 from J; bases not matched to a gene: 7. The CDR3 region is CASSNQGTGVAFF. As DNA, the CDR3 is TGTGCCAGCAGTAACCAAGGGACAGGGGTAGCTTTCTTT.

The J gene is TRBJ2-1, the V gene TRBV5-8, with 12 nucleotides matching TRBD1. With 6 bases clipped from V and 9 bases from J, the junction kept 13 bases outside the gene matches. Germline V CDR1 and CDR2: SGHTS, YDEGEE. The CDR3 length is 16 residues. The CDR3 protein is CASKNAPGQGAIEQFF. In DNA form, the CDR3 reads TGTGCCAGCAAAAATGCTCCGGGACAGGGGGCGATTGAGCAGTTCTTC.

Only one count was recorded for this clone. V is TRBV7-8 and J is TRBJ1-1; no definite D call. Trimming took off 5 bases at V and 1 base at J, with 17 bases between the two ends. Germline values: CDR1 SGHVS, CDR2 FQNEAQ. The CDR3 length is 16 residues. Written as DNA, the CDR3 is TGTGCCAGCAGCAAACAACAAAGGGCGGAGAACACTGAAGCTTTCTTT. Its protein product is CASSKQQRAENTEAFF.

The genes are TRBV25-1 and TRBJ1-6; a possible D gene is TRBD1 (6 bases). This CDR3 is built from 13 residues. Germline V gene data show CDR1 as MGHDK and CDR2 as SYGVNS. The V and J ends lost 8 bases and 13 bases respectively, with 18 bases between them. The CDR3, as DNA: TGTGCCAGCGGGGGGCTGGGGGGCTTGCCCCTCCACTTT. It codes for CASGGLGGLPLHF.

This rearrangement joins TRBV11-2 to TRBJ2-1, with a possible D match to TRBD2 (5 bases). The CDR3 is 13 residues long. The V gene's germline CDR1 is SGHAT and CDR2 FQNNGV. With 1 base removed from V and 7 bases from J, the gap between germline ends came to 8 bases. CDR3 region: CASSLVRGNEQFF. The CDR3 bases are TGTGCCAGCAGCTTAGTGCGAGGGAATGAGCAGTTCTTC.

The chain joins TRBV4-2 to TRBJ1-2; D is undetermined. The CDR3 extends over 12 amino acids. Trimming pared 0 bases from V and 5 bases from J, leaving 4 bases between. Per germline, CDR1 LGHNA and CDR2 YNFKEQ. CDR3 residues: CASSQEGYGYTF. The CDR3 DNA sequence: TGTGCCAGCAGCCAAGAGGGATATGGCTACACCTTC.